The table lists the clone carrying this TCR beta chain with many counts. Its target is unknown. TCRdb passed the 5' RACE reads through MiXCR, listing each CDR3 protein once. In the table there are 640,000 or so distinct CDR3 sequences, roughly 6% of which are singletons. This sample stems from a study of identical twins. The study's findings and limits: Zero-insertion analyses were open to partial confounding by invariant MAIT and iNKT cells.

Sequenced: naive T cells sorted from blood. The TCR comes from a man younger than 35 in good health.

The CDR3 nucleotides are TGTGCCATCACCGACGGCAGGTCCACTGAAGCTTTCTTT. Protein product: CAITDGRSTEAFF. The chain recombines TRBV10-3 with TRBJ1-1; D remains unclear. The CDR3 contains 13 residues. V lost 7 bases and J 4 bases, leaving 13 bases between the germline ends. Germline-derived CDR1 and CDR2 are ENHRY and SYGVKD.